A selection of T cell receptor beta chains follows, all from one sample in a study of blood T cell repertoires in COVID-19. Profiling relied on immunoSEQ multiplex PCR, and the TCRdb table lists in-frame clones only, not all of them. The sample gives some 300,000 clones, about 90% of which show up once; roughly 4.3% is in the top ten. Source material: PBMCs or T cells enriched from blood (not recorded which). The source of these receptors is a woman aged 18-29 years with acute COVID-19. The CDR3 runs from the conserved cysteine through the conserved F or W. The order of the fields is J gene, D gene, clone size, V gene, CDR3 length, CDR3 protein, CDR3 DNA. A D gene is named only where the DNA matches it firmly. Clone size is not always given. Where it is, it says once, few, many or a class for expanded clones.

J gene: TRBJ1-5; D gene: NA; clone size: NA; V gene: TRBV18; CDR3 length: 13; CDR3 protein: CASSPGSNQPQHF; CDR3 DNA: TGTGCCAGCTCACCTGGCTCCAATCAGCCCCAGCATTTT
J gene: TRBJ2-1; D gene: NA; clone size: NA; V gene: TRBV6-5; CDR3 length: 12; CDR3 protein: CASRTQGNEQFF; CDR3 DNA: TGTGCCAGCAGAACCCAGGGGAATGAGCAGTTCTTC
J gene: TRBJ2-5; D gene: TRBD2; clone size: NA; V gene: TRBV3-1/TRBV3-2; CDR3 length: 21; CDR3 protein: CASSQDAGVGLAGGVGETQYF; CDR3 DNA: TGTGCCAGCAGCCAAGATGCGGGGGTTGGACTAGCGGGAGGGGTGGGAGAGACCCAGTACTTC
J gene: TRBJ2-1; D gene: TRBD2; clone size: NA; V gene: TRBV19; CDR3 length: 15; CDR3 protein: CASSLAGAYYNEQFF; CDR3 DNA: TGTGCCAGTAGTTTAGCGGGAGCGTACTACAATGAGCAGTTCTTC
J gene: TRBJ2-1; D gene: TRBD2; clone size: NA; V gene: TRBV27; CDR3 length: 18; CDR3 protein: CASSPLSGGERSYNEQFF; CDR3 DNA: TGTGCCAGCAGTCCACTCAGTGGGGGGGAACGCTCCTACAATGAGCAGTTCTTC
J gene: TRBJ1-3; D gene: NA; clone size: NA; V gene: TRBV25-1; CDR3 length: 14; CDR3 protein: CASSLGGTSDTIYF; CDR3 DNA: TGTGCCAGCAGTCTGGGGGGAACGTCGGACACCATATATTTT
J gene: TRBJ2-3; D gene: TRBD2; clone size: once; V gene: TRBV5-4; CDR3 length: 18; CDR3 protein: CASSLGLAGGSSTDTQYF; CDR3 DNA: TGTGCCAGCAGCTTAGGACTAGCGGGAGGTTCTAGCACAGATACGCAGTATTTT
J gene: TRBJ1-2; D gene: TRBD1; clone size: NA; V gene: TRBV11-3; CDR3 length: 13; CDR3 protein: CASSSTGGYGYTF; CDR3 DNA: TGTGCCAGCAGCTCCACAGGGGGCTATGGCTACACCTTC
J gene: TRBJ2-3; D gene: TRBD2; clone size: NA; V gene: TRBV9; CDR3 length: 18; CDR3 protein: CASSESTGTRTSTDTQYF; CDR3 DNA: TGTGCCAGCAGCGAGTCGACCGGGACTAGGACCAGCACAGATACGCAGTATTTT
J gene: TRBJ2-5; D gene: TRBD2; clone size: NA; V gene: TRBV19; CDR3 length: 18; CDR3 protein: CASSIDSSPTSGRETQYF; CDR3 DNA: TGTGCCAGTAGTATAGATTCTTCCCCGACTAGCGGGAGGGAGACCCAGTACTTC
J gene: TRBJ1-6; D gene: NA; clone size: few; V gene: TRBV6-6; CDR3 length: 14; CDR3 protein: CASSYGHENSPLHF; CDR3 DNA: TGTGCCAGCAGTTATGGACACGAAAATTCACCCCTCCACTTT
J gene: TRBJ2-1; D gene: TRBD2; clone size: NA; V gene: TRBV3-1/TRBV3-2; CDR3 length: 15; CDR3 protein: CASSRGAGVTGEQFF; CDR3 DNA: TGTGCCAGCAGCCGGGGAGCGGGGGTCACTGGTGAGCAGTTCTTC
J gene: TRBJ1-5; D gene: TRBD1; clone size: NA; V gene: TRBV11-2; CDR3 length: 15; CDR3 protein: CASSENRGGNQPQHF; CDR3 DNA: TGTGCCAGCAGCGAGAACAGGGGTGGCAATCAGCCCCAGCATTTT
J gene: TRBJ2-7; D gene: TRBD1; clone size: once; V gene: TRBV9; CDR3 length: 16; CDR3 protein: CASSVALGTATYEQYF; CDR3 DNA: TGTGCCAGCAGCGTAGCTTTAGGGACAGCGACCTACGAGCAGTACTTC
J gene: TRBJ2-7; D gene: NA; clone size: NA; V gene: TRBV7-3; CDR3 length: 13; CDR3 protein: CASSLMMEDEQYF; CDR3 DNA: TGTGCCAGCAGCTTAATGATGGAGGACGAGCAGTACTTC
J gene: TRBJ2-1; D gene: TRBD2; clone size: NA; V gene: TRBV6-6; CDR3 length: 17; CDR3 protein: CASSPRTSELRYNEQFF; CDR3 DNA: TGTGCCAGCAGTCCAAGGACTAGCGAATTACGATACAATGAGCAGTTCTTC
J gene: TRBJ2-7; D gene: NA; clone size: NA; V gene: TRBV20-1; CDR3 length: 12; CDR3 protein: CSASGRVYEQYF; CDR3 DNA: TGCAGTGCTAGTGGCAGGGTCTACGAGCAGTACTTC
J gene: TRBJ1-2; D gene: NA; clone size: NA; V gene: TRBV7-2; CDR3 length: 14; CDR3 protein: CASSTPSGGWGYTF; CDR3 DNA: TGTGCCAGCAGCACTCCTTCGGGGGGCTGGGGCTACACCTTC
J gene: TRBJ1-1; D gene: NA; clone size: NA; V gene: TRBV28; CDR3 length: 16; CDR3 protein: CASSLKGGEMNTEAFF; CDR3 DNA: TGTGCCAGCAGTTTAAAAGGGGGGGAAATGAACACTGAAGCTTTCTTT
J gene: TRBJ1-5; D gene: TRBD1; clone size: NA; V gene: TRBV7-2; CDR3 length: 15; CDR3 protein: CASSLGAGGDQPQHF; CDR3 DNA: TGTGCCAGCAGCTTAGGGGCAGGGGGAGATCAGCCCCAGCATTTT
J gene: TRBJ1-5; D gene: NA; clone size: NA; V gene: TRBV6-1; CDR3 length: 14; CDR3 protein: CASSDGTPERPQHF; CDR3 DNA: TGTGCCAGCAGTGACGGGACACCAGAACGGCCCCAGCATTTT
J gene: TRBJ1-1; D gene: NA; clone size: NA; V gene: TRBV6-5; CDR3 length: 14; CDR3 protein: CASSEQGGITEAFF; CDR3 DNA: TGTGCCAGCTCTGAACAGGGAGGGATCACTGAAGCTTTCTTT
J gene: TRBJ1-2; D gene: NA; clone size: NA; V gene: TRBV19; CDR3 length: 13; CDR3 protein: CASSRDSIYGYTF; CDR3 DNA: TGTGCCAGTAGTCGCGACAGTATCTATGGCTACACCTTC
J gene: TRBJ2-3; D gene: NA; clone size: NA; V gene: TRBV9; CDR3 length: 16; CDR3 protein: CASSVGEQGLRDTQYF; CDR3 DNA: TGTGCCAGCAGCGTAGGCGAACAGGGTCTGAGAGATACGCAGTATTTT
J gene: TRBJ2-1; D gene: TRBD2; clone size: NA; V gene: TRBV4-1; CDR3 length: 17; CDR3 protein: CASSQEGLALTYNEQFF; CDR3 DNA: TGCGCCAGCAGCCAAGAGGGACTAGCGCTTACCTACAATGAGCAGTTCTTC
J gene: TRBJ1-5; D gene: TRBD1; clone size: NA; V gene: TRBV7-9; CDR3 length: 15; CDR3 protein: CASSRGQGGDQPQHF; CDR3 DNA: TGTGCCAGCAGCCGCGGACAGGGAGGGGATCAGCCCCAGCATTTT
J gene: TRBJ2-3; D gene: NA; clone size: NA; V gene: TRBV25-1; CDR3 length: 14; CDR3 protein: CASRPGSFTDTQYF; CDR3 DNA: TGTGCCAGCAGGCCCGGGTCTTTCACAGATACGCAGTATTTT
J gene: TRBJ1-2; D gene: NA; clone size: once; V gene: TRBV18; CDR3 length: 11; CDR3 protein: CASSREEGYTF; CDR3 DNA: TGTGCCAGCTCACGGGAGGAGGGCTACACCTTC
J gene: TRBJ2-7; D gene: TRBD2; clone size: NA; V gene: TRBV5-1; CDR3 length: 14; CDR3 protein: CASSLAGLANEQYF; CDR3 DNA: TGCGCCAGCAGCTTGGCGGGACTAGCTAACGAGCAGTACTTC
J gene: TRBJ2-5; D gene: TRBD2; clone size: NA; V gene: TRBV28; CDR3 length: 18; CDR3 protein: CASSLWTSAGGPQETQYF; CDR3 DNA: TGTGCCAGCAGTCTGTGGACCTCAGCGGGAGGGCCCCAAGAGACCCAGTACTTC
J gene: TRBJ1-6; D gene: NA; clone size: NA; V gene: TRBV5-1; CDR3 length: 14; CDR3 protein: CASKGSGDNSPLHF; CDR3 DNA: TGCGCCAGCAAGGGGTCAGGGGATAATTCACCCCTCCACTTT
J gene: TRBJ1-5; D gene: TRBD1; clone size: NA; V gene: TRBV6-5; CDR3 length: 16; CDR3 protein: CASSSVPGQGEKPQHF; CDR3 DNA: TGTGCCAGCAGTTCGGTTCCGGGACAGGGGGAAAAGCCCCAGCATTTT
J gene: TRBJ2-1; D gene: TRBD2; clone size: NA; V gene: TRBV27; CDR3 length: 14; CDR3 protein: CASSPQRESGEQFF; CDR3 DNA: TGTGCCAGCAGTCCCCAGCGGGAGAGCGGTGAGCAGTTCTTC
J gene: TRBJ2-3; D gene: NA; clone size: NA; V gene: TRBV11-1; CDR3 length: 12; CDR3 protein: CASSLNRDTQYF; CDR3 DNA: TGTGCCAGCAGCCTCAATAGAGATACGCAGTATTTT
J gene: TRBJ1-2; D gene: NA; clone size: NA; V gene: TRBV28; CDR3 length: 12; CDR3 protein: CASSFQVYGYTF; CDR3 DNA: TGTGCCAGCAGTTTCCAGGTCTATGGCTACACCTTC
J gene: TRBJ2-1; D gene: TRBD2; clone size: NA; V gene: TRBV7-6; CDR3 length: 16; CDR3 protein: CASSLLGLAGINEQFF; CDR3 DNA: TGTGCCAGCAGCTTATTGGGACTAGCGGGAATTAATGAGCAGTTCTTC
J gene: TRBJ1-1; D gene: NA; clone size: NA; V gene: TRBV12-3/TRBV12-4; CDR3 length: 13; CDR3 protein: CASSLGRNTEAFF; CDR3 DNA: TGTGCCAGCAGTTTGGGCAGGAACACTGAAGCTTTCTTT